The clone carrying this T cell receptor (beta chain) has more than one count but fewer than ten. This sample stems from a study of T cells in Graves' hyperthyroidism and ophthalmopathy. About the study: Staff took peripheral blood when the initial diagnosis was made, before any treatment began.

TCR beta CDR3 sequences were amplified from RNA transcripts. In the first-round RT-PCR of the TCR CDR3, the HTBI primer set was used. One entry per CDR3 protein, called by TCRdb with MiXCR from the multiplex PCR reads. The profile covers 530,000 or so distinct CDR3 sequences, with roughly a quarter appearing a single time and approximately 11% taken by the ten largest. The TCR was taken from a woman in her twenties or thirties with Graves' ophthalmopathy. Sequencing was carried out using blood.

DNA for the CDR3: TGTGCCAGCAGCTTAGTTAGATTCGGGGCAGGACAGCGAGAGCTGAACACTGAAGCTTTCTTT. Its protein is CASSLVRFGAGQRELNTEAFF. The chain uses TRBV11-3 and TRBJ1-1, with D maybe TRBD1 (6 bases). CDR3 length: 21 amino acids. Per germline, CDR1 SGHNT and CDR2 YENEEA. The germline V and J ends were trimmed by 1 base and 0 bases, with 27 bases remaining between them.